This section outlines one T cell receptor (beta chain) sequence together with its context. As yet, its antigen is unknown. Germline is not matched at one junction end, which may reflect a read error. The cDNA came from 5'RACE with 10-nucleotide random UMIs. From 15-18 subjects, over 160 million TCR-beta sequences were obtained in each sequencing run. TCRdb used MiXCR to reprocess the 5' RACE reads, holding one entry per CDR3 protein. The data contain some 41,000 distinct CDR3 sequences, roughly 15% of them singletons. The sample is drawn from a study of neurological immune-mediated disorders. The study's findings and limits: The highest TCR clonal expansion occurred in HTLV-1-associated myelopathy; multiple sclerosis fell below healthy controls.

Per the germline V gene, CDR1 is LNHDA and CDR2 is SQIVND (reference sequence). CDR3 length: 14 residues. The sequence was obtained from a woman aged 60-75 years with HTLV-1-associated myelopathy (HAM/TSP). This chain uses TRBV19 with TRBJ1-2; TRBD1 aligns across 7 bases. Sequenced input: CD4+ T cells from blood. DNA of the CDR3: TGTACCAGGTCAATAGGGGGCGAGAACTATGGCTACACCTTC. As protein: CTRSIGGENYGYTF.